This TCR beta chain stems from a study of blood T cell repertoires in COVID-19. As for the study in general: The origin of the acute and convalescent COVID-19 samples was the United States, Italy and Spain. PBMCs, B-cell-depleted T cells, or T cells were the source of the cDNA or gDNA that made up the material.

Germline values: CDR1 SGDLS, CDR2 YYNGEE. The V and J ends lost 3 bases and 5 bases respectively, with 11 bases between them. This CDR3 spans 13 amino acids. This clone was recorded once. How the authors handled the data: Reference gene primer amplification gave nucleated cell count estimates. Generated by immunoSEQ multiplex PCR, the TCRdb table keeps only in-frame clones and is missing some. The V and J calls and clone size come from that table; D and trimming were worked out from the DNA. The data hold about 190,000 clones, with about 86% observed a single time. The sequenced material came from peripheral blood. The V gene is TRBV9, the J gene TRBJ1-1, with D perhaps TRBD1 (6 bases). The sequence was collected from a woman aged 18-29 years who had recovered from COVID-19. The CDR3 spells CASSAGAKTEAFF. For the CDR3, the DNA is TGTGCCAGCAGCGCAGGGGCCAAGACTGAAGCTTTCTTT.